Each of the 5 T cell receptor beta chains below was sequenced from the same sample in a study of blood T cell repertoires in COVID-19. Sequencing used immunoSEQ multiplex PCR; TCRdb keeps in-frame clones, though not all of them. Counted here are approximately 97,000 clones, roughly 86% occurring once; the ten biggest clones make up around 9.5%. Sequencing was carried out using peripheral blood. Every receptor here comes from a man in his forties with active or convalescent COVID-19.

The chain has TRBV2 and TRBJ1-4; D not certain. Trimming removed 0 bases from V and 3 bases from J, with 8 bases in between. Germline assignment: CDR1 SNHLY and CDR2 FYNNEI. The CDR3 is 15 amino acids. CDR3 sequence: CASSEAGRSNEKLFF. In DNA, the CDR3 is TGTGCCAGCAGTGAAGCGGGGAGGTCTAATGAAAAACTGTTTTTT.

V and J are TRBV6-5 and TRBJ1-1; maybe TRBD1 (6 bases). Trimming cost V 7 bases and J 0 bases, with 12 bases left between them. CDR1 is MNHEY and CDR2 is SVGAGI in the germline V gene. The CDR3 has 14 amino acids. Written as DNA, the CDR3 is TGTGCCAGCATTTTGACAGGTTTGAACACTGAAGCTTTCTTT. This translates into CASILTGLNTEAFF.

The V gene is TRBV5-1, the J gene TRBJ1-3, with D perhaps TRBD1 (5 bases). Germline loops: CDR1 SGHRS, CDR2 YFSETQ. The CDR3 covers 15 residues. Deletions cut 5 bases from V and 4 bases from J, with 16 bases between. This CDR3 is CASSWGVEKGNTIYF. CDR3 bases: TGCGCCAGCAGTTGGGGGGTCGAGAAGGGAAACACCATATATTTT. Using reference TRBV5-1 and TRBJ1-3 for the parts outside the CDR3, the full variable domain is KAGVTQTPRYLIKTRGQQVTLSCSPISGHRSVSWYQQTPGQGLQFLFEYFSETQRNKGNFPGRFSGRQFSNSRSEMNVSTLELGDSALYLCASSWGVEKGNTIYFGEGSWLTVV.

Points on this clone: Other DNA sequences of this sample code for an identical CDR3. The V gene is TRBV7-9, the J gene TRBJ2-7; tentatively, D is TRBD2 (5 bases). The CDR3 extends over 15 amino acids. The V and J ends lost 0 bases and 2 bases respectively, with 11 bases between them. Germline lookup yields CDR1 SEHNR and CDR2 FQNEAQ (reference sequence). The CDR3 bases are TGTGCCAGCAGCTTAGCGGACTCACCAACCTACGAGCAGTACTTC. Its protein product is CASSLADSPTYEQYF. Drawing the rest from reference TRBV7-9 and TRBJ2-7, the complete variable domain is DTGVSQNPRHKITKRGQNVTFRCDPISEHNRLYWYRQTLGQGPEFLTYFQNEAQLEKSRLLSDRFSAERPKGSFSTLEIQRTEQGDSAMYLCASSLADSPTYEQYFGPGTRLTVT.

The gene calls are TRBV19 and TRBJ2-1; D is perhaps TRBD1 (6 bases). The CDR3 contains 16 residues. V was shortened by 7 bases and J by 0 bases, with 16 bases between the two germline ends. CDR1 and CDR2 from the germline V gene are LNHDA and SQIVND (reference sequence). The CDR3 sequence is CASKGTGQNSYNEQFF. The CDR3 DNA sequence: TGTGCCAGTAAAGGCACAGGGCAGAACTCCTACAATGAGCAGTTCTTC.